This TCR beta chain was found in a study of cytomegalovirus exposure and HLA in healthy donors. Study-wide results and caveats: Analyses of presence and absence presupposed an approximately uniform sequencing depth across donors. In vitro work confirmed that a few CMV-associated chains recognize CMV antigens. The study dropped some indistinguishable V segments, TRBV6-2 and TRBV6-3 among them. TCR beta chains numbering 150 to 200 were designated cytomegalovirus-associated.

The PCR had 60 Vbeta and 13 Jbeta primers. TCRdb's copy holds only in-frame clones and misses some; the assay was immunoSEQ multiplex PCR. The sample shows 150,000 to 200,000 clones, approximately 80% of them seen only once. Per germline, CDR1 MNHEY and CDR2 SVGAGI. V was shortened by 7 bases and J by 2 bases, with 12 bases between the two germline ends. CDR3 length equals 14 residues. In regard to this clone: Its antigen is currently unknown.

Sequenced sample: PBMCs. The chain links TRBV6-5 to TRBJ2-1, with D tentatively TRBD2 (5 bases). The clonotype comes from a woman between 18 and 29 years old in good health and CMV-seropositive. The CDR3 region is CASNPGFAYNEQFF. The CDR3 nucleotides read TGTGCCAGCAACCCGGGGTTCGCCTACAATGAGCAGTTCTTC.